This T cell receptor (beta chain) is from a study of T cell repertoires in cytomegalovirus infection. General study findings and limits: Based on cumulative public TCR beta family frequency, carriers of CMV plus the relevant HLA were identified. HLA-C-restricted, CMV-specific TCR beta clonotypes were dominant ex vivo.

The CDR3 is 15 residues long. The germline V gene has CDR1 SGHAT and CDR2 FQNNGV. Losses at the gene ends were 5 bases for V and 3 bases for J; bases not matched to a gene: 8. Via MiXCR, TCRdb re-called the reads, giving one row per CDR3 protein. The sample shows more than 500,000 distinct CDR3 sequences, about 17% of them seen only once. This clonotype was observed a few times. The antigen is undetermined. The chain carries TRBV11-2 and TRBJ2-7, with TRBD1 matching 9 bases. The sample consisted of CD8+ T cells from PBMCs. This receptor was obtained from a human donor in good health (CMV status not recorded). Some clones in this sample may be carry-over from other donors' samples. DNA of the CDR3: TGTGCCAGCAGCCAGGGACAGGGTAGTTACTACGAGCAGTACTTC. Translation gives CASSQGQGSYYEQYF.